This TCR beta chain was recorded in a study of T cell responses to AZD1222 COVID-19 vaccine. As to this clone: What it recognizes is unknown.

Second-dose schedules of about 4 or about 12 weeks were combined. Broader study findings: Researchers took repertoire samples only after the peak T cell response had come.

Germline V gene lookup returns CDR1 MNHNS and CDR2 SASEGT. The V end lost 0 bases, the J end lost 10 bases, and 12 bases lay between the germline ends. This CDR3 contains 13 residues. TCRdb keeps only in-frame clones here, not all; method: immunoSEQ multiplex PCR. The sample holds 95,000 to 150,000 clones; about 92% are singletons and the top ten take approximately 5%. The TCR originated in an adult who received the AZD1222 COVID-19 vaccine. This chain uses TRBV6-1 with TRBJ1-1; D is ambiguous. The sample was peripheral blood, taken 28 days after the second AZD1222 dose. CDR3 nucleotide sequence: TGTGCCAGCAGTGAAGCTGCGGACCAAAGAGCTTTCTTT. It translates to CASSEAADQRAFF.